The 17 T cell receptor beta chains given below trace back to one sample, sequenced in a study of CD8 T cells in Susac syndrome (dated by TCRdb to 2018 to 2020). Preparation of the library involved the immunoSEQ multiplex PCR assay. RNA was extracted using the RNeasy kit, and roughly 0.45 to 1 microgram was reverse transcribed with random hexamers. TCRdb trimmed the raw reads at Q25, called clones with MiXCR and kept productive beta chains. Merged by CDR3 protein, the rows form single entries marked with the most common genes and DNA. The sample table records around 230,000 distinct CDR3 sequences; about 96% of these occur just once. The ten largest clones capture 0.08% to 0.11% of the sample. The sample taken for sequencing was CD4+ T cells from PBMCs. These receptors were taken from a human donor with Susac syndrome.

The rearrangement joins TRBV27 to TRBJ2-3; 9 bases match TRBD1. The CDR3 contains 15 residues. V was clipped by 3 bases and J by 4 bases; unmatched bases: 5. Germline V CDR1 and CDR2: MNHEY, SMNVEV (reference sequence). The CDR3 region is CASSFPDRGADTQYF. In DNA, the CDR3 is TGTGCCAGCAGTTTCCCGGACAGGGGCGCAGATACGCAGTATTTT.

Only a few counts were recorded for this clonotype. This chain links TRBV29-1 with TRBJ2-7, with TRBD1 as a possible D gene (6 bases). The CDR3 totals 12 residues. The V and J ends lost 7 bases and 1 base respectively, with 11 bases between them. The germline gives CDR1 SQVTM, CDR2 ANQGSEA. DNA of the CDR3: TGCAGCGCAGTGGACAGTTCCTACGAGCAGTACTTC. Its protein is CSAVDSSYEQYF.

The chain links TRBV29-1 to TRBJ2-7; D uncertain. This CDR3 region has 13 residues. V was pared by 4 bases and J by 10 bases, with 20 bases between. Per the germline V gene, CDR1 is SQVTM and CDR2 is ANQGSEA. As DNA, the CDR3 is TGCAGCGTTGTTCGCCAAGATCGGTCGAGCCAGTACTTC. It is translated as CSVVRQDRSSQYF.

J is TRBJ2-2 and V is TRBV28; D is possibly TRBD1 (6 bases). CDR1 and CDR2 from the germline V gene are MDHEN and SYDVKM. Between the trimmed V and J ends, which lost 3 bases and 1 base, there was a span of 15 bases. This CDR3 is 17 amino acids long. CDR3 in amino acids: CASSFSYRDLNTGELFF. CDR3 bases: TGTGCCAGCAGTTTCTCCTACAGGGATCTGAACACCGGGGAGCTGTTTTTT. Full variable domain (missing parts from reference TRBV28 and TRBJ2-2): DVKVTQSSRYLVKRTGEKVFLECVQDMDHENMFWYRQDPGLGLRLIYFSYDVKMKEKGDIPEGYSVSREKKERFSLILESASTNQTSMYLCASSFSYRDLNTGELFFGEGSRLTVL.

The rearrangement links TRBV20-1 to TRBJ2-3; no clear D gene. V shed 6 bases and J shed 6 bases, with 13 bases lying between them. The CDR3 runs to 12 residues. Germline CDR1 reads DFQATT; CDR2 reads SNEGSKA (reference sequence). The CDR3 sequence is CSANRLWDTQYF. DNA for the CDR3: TGCAGTGCGAATCGGTTATGGGATACGCAGTATTTT.

J is TRBJ2-3 and V is TRBV7-2, with 7 bases identical to TRBD2. The V and J ends lost 2 bases and 2 bases, in that order; junction bases with no gene match: 4. Germline V gives CDR1 SGHTA, CDR2 FQGNSA. The CDR3 extends over 15 amino acids. In DNA, the CDR3 is TGTGCCAGCAGCTTAAGCGGGACCTTCACAGATACGCAGTATTTT. Residues: CASSLSGTFTDTQYF.

In its sample, this clonotype was seen once. V usage is TRBV29-1 and J usage is TRBJ2-5; either TRBD1 or TRBD2 may fit D (6 bases each). V was pared by 3 bases and J by 4 bases, with 15 bases between. The germline CDR1 and CDR2 sequences are SQVTM and ANQGSEA. The length of the CDR3 is 14 residues. The chain's CDR3 is CSVDKQGGRETQYF. In DNA form, the CDR3 reads TGCAGCGTTGACAAACAGGGAGGAAGAGAGACCCAGTACTTC.

The chain combines TRBV30 with TRBJ2-1; 7 nucleotides line up with TRBD2. Per germline, CDR1 GTSNPN and CDR2 SVGIG (reference sequence). CDR3 size: 14 residues. Trimming took 0 bases from V and 6 from J; bases not matched to a gene: 5. The CDR3 region has the DNA TGTGCCTGGAGTGTACTTATAGCGGGCAATGAGCAGTTCTTC. Its protein product is CAWSVLIAGNEQFF.

The chain uses TRBV20-1 and TRBJ1-4; D perhaps matches TRBD1 (5 bases). CDR1 is DFQATT and CDR2 is SNEGSKA in the germline V gene (reference sequence). Trimming shortened V by 6 bases and J by 6 bases, and 17 bases separated the two germline ends. The length of the CDR3 is 14 residues. CDR3 amino acids: CSARREMWYEKLFF. DNA of the CDR3: TGCAGTGCCCGCAGGGAGATGTGGTATGAAAAACTGTTTTTT.

This sequence joins TRBV7-8 and TRBJ2-3; 9 bases are a match to TRBD1. The CDR3 is 14 amino acids. Looked up from germline, CDR1 is SGHVS and CDR2 is FQNEAQ. The V gene end was trimmed by 5 bases and the J gene end by 6 bases; junction bases not matched to a gene: 6. The CDR3 protein is CASSPQGAGDTQYF. CDR3 nucleotide sequence: TGTGCCAGCAGCCCACAGGGGGCAGGGGATACGCAGTATTTT.

The chain joins TRBV12-3 or TRBV12-4 to TRBJ2-4, with TRBD2 as a possible D gene (6 bases). CDR3 length: 13 residues. V was trimmed by 6 bases and J by 5 bases, leaving 11 bases between them. The CDR3 spells CASRGSSENIQYF. DNA of the CDR3: TGTGCCAGCAGGGGATCTAGCGAAAACATTCAGTACTTC.

The genes are TRBV18 and TRBJ2-7; 9 bases match TRBD2. This CDR3 has 16 residues. The germline V gene encodes CDR1 KGHSH and CDR2 LQKENI. V lost 5 bases, J lost 1 base, and 9 bases stayed unmatched. The CDR3 DNA sequence: TGTGCCAGCTCAAGCCTAGCGGGAAGAAATTCCTACGAGCAGTACTTC. As protein: CASSSLAGRNSYEQYF.

The rearrangement links TRBV5-1 to TRBJ1-1; D possibly corresponds to TRBD1 (6 bases). CDR1 SGHRS and CDR2 YFSETQ come from the germline V gene. This CDR3 region has 14 residues. Trimming removed 4 bases from V and 0 bases from J, with 10 bases in between. The DNA of the CDR3 is TGCGCCAGCAGCCCGGACAGTATGAACACTGAAGCTTTCTTT. Translated: CASSPDSMNTEAFF.

CDR3 sequence (DNA): TGTGCCATCAGTGAGTCTCCCACCGCTAGAGAGACCCAGTACTTC. Amino acid sequence: CAISESPTARETQYF. V gene TRBV10-3 combines with J gene TRBJ2-5; D unclear. V shed 0 bases and J shed 4 bases, with 12 bases lying between them. The CDR3 covers 15 residues. In germline, CDR1 is ENHRY, CDR2 SYGVKD.

The gene calls are TRBV6-2 or TRBV6-3 and TRBJ2-6, with 7 positions matching TRBD1. Germline loops: CDR1 MNHEY, CDR2 SVGEGT. With V trimmed by 8 bases and J by 4 bases, 11 bases remained unmatched. The CDR3 runs to 16 residues. The CDR3 bases are TGTGCCAGCGGTCGTAGCGCCAGGGGGGGGGCCAACGTCCTGACTTTC. This translates into CASGRSARGGANVLTF.

The chain combines TRBV29-1 with TRBJ2-1; D is possibly TRBD1 (5 bases). The CDR3 sequence is 14 residues long. V lost 4 bases and J 15 bases, leaving 25 bases between the germline ends. The germline gives CDR1 SQVTM, CDR2 ANQGSEA. The CDR3 spells CSVGSADTLGRRFF. The CDR3 DNA follows: TGCAGCGTTGGTTCGGCGGACACCCTAGGCAGGCGGTTCTTC.

The chain is built from TRBV11-2 and TRBJ2-5; 8 bases match TRBD2. Looked up from germline, CDR1 is SGHAT and CDR2 is FQNNGV. This CDR3 is 15 amino acids long. With 6 bases clipped from V and 5 bases from J, the junction kept 11 bases outside the gene matches. CDR3 protein: CASRMLAGTLETQYF. Written as DNA, the CDR3 is TGTGCCAGCAGGATGCTAGCGGGCACACTGGAGACCCAGTACTTC.